A selection of T cell receptor beta chains follows, all from one sample in a study of shared clonotypes between healthy human individuals. TCRdb keeps only in-frame clones here, not all; method: immunoSEQ multiplex PCR. Among about 2.1 million clones listed, 85% to 95% were seen once. The sequenced material came from naive CD8+ T cells from PBMCs. These receptor sequences come from a man between 18 and 29 years old in good health. Some clones in this sample may be carry-over from other donors' samples. The CDR3 runs from the conserved cysteine through the conserved F or W. D genes are given only for firm matches. Not every row has a clone size; where given, it reads once, few, many or a size class.

abundance	d_gene	v_gene	len	j_gene	CDR3aa	CDR3nt
.	.	TRBV27	16	TRBJ1-5	CASSPIPGLTNQPQHF	TGTGCCAGCAGTCCCATACCCGGACTCACAAATCAGCCCCAGCATTTT
.	TRBD1	TRBV19	14	TRBJ2-7	CASSPGTGEYEQYF	TGTGCCAGTAGCCCGGGGACAGGGGAATACGAGCAGTACTTC
.	TRBD2	TRBV13	15	TRBJ2-7	CASSFQREATYEQYF	TGTGCCAGCAGCTTCCAGCGGGAGGCCACCTACGAGCAGTACTTC
.	TRBD1	TRBV4-1	14	TRBJ1-1	CASSQVPGGTEAFF	TGCGCCAGCAGCCAAGTTCCAGGGGGCACTGAAGCTTTCTTT
once	.	TRBV6-5	15	TRBJ2-1	CASSPRLARTLEQFF	TGTGCCAGCAGTCCCCGCTTAGCCCGTACACTTGAGCAGTTCTTC
.	.	TRBV25-1	12	TRBJ1-2	CASSGMPYGYTF	TGTGCCAGCAGTGGCATGCCTTATGGCTACACCTTC
.	TRBD1	TRBV11-2	17	TRBJ2-2	CASSLVWDRGGTGELFF	TGTGCCAGCAGCTTAGTTTGGGACAGGGGAGGTACCGGGGAGCTGTTTTTT
once	.	TRBV28	15	TRBJ1-2	CASSLSLGFDYGYTF	TGTGCCAGCAGTTTATCGCTGGGGTTCGACTATGGCTACACCTTC
.	TRBD1	TRBV6-1	12	TRBJ1-1	CASLGQLTRAFF	TGTGCCAGCTTGGGACAGCTGACGCGAGCTTTCTTT
.	.	TRBV7-2	15	TRBJ1-2	CASSLLPGSTGGYTF	TGTGCCAGCAGCTTACTACCGGGATCAACGGGAGGCTACACCTTC
.	TRBD1	TRBV27	14	TRBJ2-7	CASSLRGPVYEQYF	TGTGCCAGCAGCCTCAGGGGGCCCGTATACGAGCAGTACTTC
.	.	TRBV19	14	TRBJ2-7	CASSIYSRAYEQYF	TGTGCCAGTAGTATTTACAGTCGCGCCTACGAGCAGTACTTC
.	TRBD1	TRBV29-1	12	TRBJ2-7	CSAQGQIYEQYF	TGCAGCGCCCAGGGACAGATCTACGAGCAGTACTTC
.	.	TRBV7-9	15	TRBJ2-7	CASSLQGSMSYEQYF	TGTGCCAGCAGCTTACAGGGCTCTATGTCCTACGAGCAGTACTTC
once	.	TRBV6-6	13	TRBJ1-3	CASCSSSGNTIYF	TGTGCCAGCTGCTCAAGCTCTGGAAACACCATATATTTT
.	.	TRBV18	14	TRBJ2-1	CASSPTVYLDEQFF	TGTGCCAGCTCACCGACGGTCTACTTGGATGAGCAGTTCTTC
.	.	TRBV6-1	13	TRBJ1-5	CASSDGLSWPQHF	TGTGCCAGCAGTGACGGGTTATCGTGGCCCCAGCATTTT
.	.	TRBV13	13	TRBJ2-3	CASSFQGADTQYF	TGTGCCAGCAGCTTCCAGGGAGCAGATACGCAGTATTTT
.	.	TRBV4-3	17	TRBJ2-3	CASSQDQGRRRADTQYF	TGCGCCAGCAGCCAAGATCAAGGGAGGCGTAGGGCAGATACGCAGTATTTT
.	.	TRBV5-1	14	TRBJ2-7	CASTSPAKSYEQYF	TGCGCCAGCACATCCCCTGCGAAATCCTACGAGCAGTACTTC
.	.	TRBV11-2	15	TRBJ2-2	CASSLSLSHTGELFF	TGTGCCAGCAGCTTATCATTGTCACACACCGGGGAGCTGTTTTTT
.	.	TRBV30	13	TRBJ2-1	CAWRPPGEREQFF	TGTGCCTGGAGACCACCCGGAGAGCGAGAGCAGTTCTTC
.	.	TRBV7-3	15	TRBJ2-7	CASSLGGDPSYEQYF	TGTGCCAGCAGCTTAGGCGGGGACCCCTCCTACGAGCAGTACTTC
.	.	TRBV30	18	TRBJ2-1	CAWSVQKWDSGVRAEQFF	TGTGCCTGGAGTGTTCAGAAATGGGACTCTGGCGTTAGGGCCGAGCAGTTCTTC
.	.	TRBV7-8	14	TRBJ1-3	CASSLDRAGNTIYF	TGTGCCAGCAGCTTAGACAGGGCTGGAAACACCATATATTTT
.	TRBD2	TRBV4-1	14	TRBJ2-1	CASSTGLAWDEQFF	TGCGCCAGCAGTACGGGACTAGCGTGGGATGAGCAGTTCTTC
.	TRBD2	TRBV29-1	16	TRBJ2-1	CSVEGWTSESRNEQFF	TGCAGCGTTGAAGGTTGGACTAGTGAGTCCCGCAATGAGCAGTTCTTC